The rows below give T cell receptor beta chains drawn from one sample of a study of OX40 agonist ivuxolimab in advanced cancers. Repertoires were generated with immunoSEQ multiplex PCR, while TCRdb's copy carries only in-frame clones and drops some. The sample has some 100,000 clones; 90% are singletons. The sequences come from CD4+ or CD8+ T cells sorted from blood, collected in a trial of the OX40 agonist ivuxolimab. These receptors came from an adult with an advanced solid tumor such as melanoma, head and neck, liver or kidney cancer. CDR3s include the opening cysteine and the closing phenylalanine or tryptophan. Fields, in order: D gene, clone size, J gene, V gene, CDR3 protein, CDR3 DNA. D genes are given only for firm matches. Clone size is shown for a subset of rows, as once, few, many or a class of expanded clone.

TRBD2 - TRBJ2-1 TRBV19 CASGTGTISYNEQFF TGTGCCAGTGGAACCGGGACTATCTCCTACAATGAGCAGTTCTTC
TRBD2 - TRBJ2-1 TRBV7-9 CASSLAGRERGSFF TGTGCCAGCAGCTTAGCGGGGCGGGAGCGGGGGTCCTTCTTC
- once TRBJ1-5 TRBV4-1 CASSPAGQGTNQPQHF TGCGCCAGCAGCCCGGCGGGTCAGGGAACGAATCAGCCCCAGCATTTT
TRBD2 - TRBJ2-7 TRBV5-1 CASSLGLAVTYEQYF TGCGCCAGCAGCTTGGGTCTAGCGGTAACCTACGAGCAGTACTTC
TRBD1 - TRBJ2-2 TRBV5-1 CASSRGQGGGSNTGELFF TGCGCCAGCAGCCGGGGACAGGGCGGCGGGAGTAACACCGGGGAGCTGTTTTTT
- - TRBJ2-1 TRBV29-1 CSVHKGEQFF TGCAGCGTTCATAAGGGCGAGCAGTTCTTC
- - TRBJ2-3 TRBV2 CASNGHYSRTDTQYF TGTGCCAGCAATGGACATTACTCTCGCACAGATACGCAGTATTTT
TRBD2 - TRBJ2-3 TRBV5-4 CASSREGGSDTQYF TGTGCCAGCAGCCGGGAGGGGGGGTCGGATACGCAGTATTTT
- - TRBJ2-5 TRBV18 CASSPGETQYF TGTGCCAGCTCACCAGGAGAGACCCAGTACTTC
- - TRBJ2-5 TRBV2 CASSVQIQETQYF TGTGCCAGCAGTGTCCAGATTCAAGAGACCCAGTACTTC
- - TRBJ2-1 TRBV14 CASSQVLGFSNEQFF TGTGCCAGCAGCCAAGTTTTGGGCTTCAGCAATGAGCAGTTCTTC
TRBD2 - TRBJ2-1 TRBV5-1 CASSFIGLAGIEQFF TGCGCCAGCAGCTTCATCGGACTAGCGGGAATTGAGCAGTTCTTC
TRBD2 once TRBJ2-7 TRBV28 CASSSLAVWAYEQYF TGTGCCAGCAGTTCACTAGCGGTGTGGGCCTACGAGCAGTACTTC
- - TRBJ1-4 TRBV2 CASKGTRDEKLFF TGTGCCAGCAAGGGGACACGCGATGAAAAACTGTTTTTT
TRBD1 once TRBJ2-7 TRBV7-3 CASSLTGGSYEQYF TGTGCCAGCAGCTTGACAGGGGGCTCCTACGAGCAGTACTTC
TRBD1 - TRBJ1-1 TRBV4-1 CASSLTHGQGDRAFF TGCGCCAGCAGCCTAACCCATGGACAGGGGGATCGAGCTTTCTTT
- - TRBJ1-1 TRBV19 CASSRTTGFDTEAFF TGTGCCAGTAGTAGGACAACAGGGTTCGACACTGAAGCTTTCTTT
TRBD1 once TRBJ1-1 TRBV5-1 CASSPRTGLKGTEAFF TGCGCCAGCAGCCCGCGGACAGGTCTAAAAGGGACTGAAGCTTTCTTT
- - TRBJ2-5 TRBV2 CASSEEKVAVSETQYF TGTGCCAGCAGTGAGGAGAAGGTAGCTGTGTCTGAGACCCAGTACTTC
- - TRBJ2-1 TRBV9 CASSQQTYNEQFF TGTGCCAGCAGCCAGCAAACTTACAATGAGCAGTTCTTC
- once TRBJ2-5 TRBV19 CASSILAGNQETQYF TGTGCCAGTAGTATACTGGCGGGAAACCAAGAGACCCAGTACTTC
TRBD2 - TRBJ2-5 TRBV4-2 CASSRTSGETQYF TGTGCCAGCAGCCGGACTAGTGGGGAGACCCAGTACTTC
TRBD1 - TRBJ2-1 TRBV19 CASSRDRAANEQFF TGTGCCAGCAGCCGGGACAGGGCGGCCAATGAGCAGTTCTTC
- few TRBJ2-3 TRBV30 CAWSSTGSSTDTQYF TGTGCCTGGAGTTCCACAGGGTCTAGCACAGATACGCAGTATTTT